This T cell receptor beta chain was observed in a study of blood T cell repertoires in COVID-19. Study information: Samples taken during acute and convalescent COVID-19 were collected in the United States, Italy and Spain. PBMCs, B-cell-depleted T cells, or T cells were the source of the cDNA or gDNA that made up the material.

Under the authors' procedure: Reference gene primer amplification gave nucleated cell count estimates. Data came from immunoSEQ multiplex PCR; TCRdb stores just in-frame clones and leaves some out. The V and J calls and the clone size are those of that table, but D and trimming were determined from the DNA. Of 150,000 to 200,000 clones in the sample, 88% are singletons; the top ten hold about 26%. Trimming shortened V by 2 bases and J by 7 bases, and 17 bases separated the two germline ends. CDR1 is SGDLS and CDR2 is YYNGEE in the germline V gene. This CDR3 contains 15 residues. Material: peripheral blood. This chain connects TRBV9 to TRBJ2-3; possibly TRBD2 for D (5 bases). The clonotype comes from a man in his fifties or sixties with acute or convalescent COVID-19. The CDR3 loop reads CASSVSATSSHTQYF. In DNA form, the CDR3 reads TGTGCCAGCAGCGTTAGCGCCACCTCATCGCATACGCAGTATTTT.